This section outlines one T cell receptor (beta chain) sequence together with its context. This entry belongs to a study of blood T cell repertoires in COVID-19. The V gene's germline CDR1 is MNHEY and CDR2 SVGAGI. The length of the CDR3 is 16 residues. V was pared by 4 bases and J by 2 bases, with 15 bases between. Clones were sequenced by immunoSEQ multiplex PCR, and TCRdb holds only the in-frame ones, with some missing. The data contain 140,000 to 150,000 clones, roughly 86% of them singletons. Sequenced: peripheral blood. This clonotype was obtained from a human donor in a cohort sampled during active COVID-19. The chain has TRBV6-5 and TRBJ1-5; no reliable D call. Here the CDR3 reads CASSSRRGVGNQPQHF. The CDR3 DNA reads as TGTGCCAGCAGTTCCCGACGGGGTGTAGGCAATCAGCCCCAGCATTTT.